A single sample is the source of the 9 T cell receptor beta chains below, sequenced in a study of Ad26.COV2.S vaccination and SARS-CoV-2 variants. Noted treatment: 19 received Ad26.COV2.S at low or high dose, single or two shots; 5 received placebo; per-sample allocation not given. The study sampled participants on day 63 after the first vaccine or placebo injection. The repertoire was sequenced with immunoSEQ multiplex PCR; TCRdb's copy has only in-frame clones and lacks some. The data contain 450,000 to 550,000 clones, about nine tenths of them seen just once; the ten biggest clones take up 1.5% to 2%. The specimen comprised peripheral blood, sampled in a trial of Ad26.COV2.S vaccine versus placebo. The origin of the receptors is a person between 18 and 59 years old who received the Ad26.COV2.S COVID-19 vaccine or a placebo.

To note about this clone: This same CDR3 is encoded by further DNA sequences in the sample. The gene calls are TRBV4-2 and TRBJ1-5; D remains unclear. Germline CDR1 and CDR2: LGHNA and YNFKEQ. The CDR3 runs 12 residues. V lost 3 bases to trimming and J lost 4 bases, with 4 bases between them. Written as DNA, the CDR3 is TGTGCCAGCAGCCAGGCAAATCAGCCCCAGCATTTT. This encodes CASSQANQPQHF.

V usage is TRBV28 and J usage is TRBJ1-4; D is undetermined. Trimming removed 6 bases from V and 7 bases from J, with 9 bases in between. The CDR3 runs to 12 residues. Germline V gene lookup returns CDR1 MDHEN and CDR2 SYDVKM. CDR3 in DNA: TGTGCCAGCAGGGGCTACGGTGAAAAACTGTTTTTT. This sequence encodes CASRGYGEKLFF.

This rearrangement joins TRBV27 to TRBJ1-6; a possible D gene is TRBD1 (6 bases). The CDR3 loop spans 16 amino acids. Germline CDR1 reads MNHEY; CDR2 reads SMNVEV (reference sequence). V was shortened by 3 bases and J by 7 bases, with 16 bases between the two germline ends. This CDR3 reads CASSFSGGGPNSPLHF. The CDR3 DNA is TGTGCCAGCAGTTTCAGTGGCGGGGGGCCCAATTCACCCCTCCACTTT.

This rearrangement joins TRBV7-9 to TRBJ2-4; D unresolved. CDR3 size: 16 residues. Germline loops: CDR1 SEHNR, CDR2 FQNEAQ (reference sequence). V lost 3 bases to trimming and J lost 0 bases, with 12 bases between them. The CDR3 bases are TGTGCCAGCAGCTTCGGTCAAAATCTAGCCAAAAACATTCAGTACTTC. It encodes CASSFGQNLAKNIQYF.

This clone was seen just once. The V and J genes are TRBV6-1 and TRBJ1-4; the D is unclear. CDR1 and CDR2 from the germline V gene are MNHNS and SASEGT. The CDR3 sequence is 15 residues long. V was pared by 3 bases and J by 5 bases, with 13 bases between. CDR3 DNA sequence: TGTGCCAGCAGTGAGAGACACCTCGCGAATGAAAAACTGTTTTTT. It codes for CASSERHLANEKLFF.

V is TRBV9 and J is TRBJ1-1, with no clear D. Germline V gene data show CDR1 as SGDLS and CDR2 as YYNGEE. V was shortened by 0 bases and J by 4 bases, with 16 bases between the two germline ends. There are 16 residues in the CDR3. CDR3 sequence reads: CASSVDSGLNPTEAFF. The CDR3 DNA reads as TGTGCCAGCAGCGTAGACAGTGGCCTAAACCCCACTGAAGCTTTCTTT.

This clone was counted a few times. The V gene is TRBV2, the J gene TRBJ1-5, with no clear D. This CDR3 region has 14 residues. Germline CDR1 reads SNHLY; CDR2 reads FYNNEI. The germline V and J ends were trimmed by 10 bases and 0 bases, with 13 bases remaining between them. The CDR3 loop is CATASVNSNQPQHF. CDR3 in DNA: TGTGCCACCGCTTCCGTGAATAGCAATCAGCCCCAGCATTTT.

This clone has just a few counts. For the CDR3, the DNA is TGCGCCAGCAGCCAAGGGACAGGCCTCTATGGCTACACCTTC. It yields the protein CASSQGTGLYGYTF. The rearrangement links TRBV4-3 to TRBJ1-2; 7 bases align to TRBD1. This CDR3 contains 14 residues. V lost 1 base, J lost 4 bases, and 3 bases stayed unmatched. Germline values: CDR1 LGHNA, CDR2 YSLEER.

The chain employs TRBV7-2 and TRBJ1-4; no reliable D call. CDR1 and CDR2 from the germline V gene are SGHTA and FQGNSA. The CDR3 has 14 residues. Trimming pared 1 base from V and 7 bases from J, leaving 10 bases between. CDR3 amino acids: CASSLVGLSEKLFF. The CDR3 DNA reads as TGTGCCAGCAGCTTAGTAGGGTTGAGTGAAAAACTGTTTTTT. The full variable domain, rest sourced from reference TRBV7-2 and TRBJ1-4, is GAGVSQSPSNKVTEKGKDVELRCDPISGHTALYWYRQSLGQGLEFLIYFQGNSAPDKSGLPSDRFSAERTGGSVSTLTIQRTQQEDSAVYLCASSLVGLSEKLFFGSGTQLSVL.